This passage covers 17 T cell receptor beta chains from one sample sequenced in a study of T-cell reconstitution after alpha-beta-depleted transplantation in children. The authors prepared the TCRbeta library with unique molecular identifiers. MiXCR, applied by TCRdb to the PCR reads, yields one record per CDR3 protein. The sample holds about 7,700 distinct CDR3 sequences; 9.5% to 15% are singletons and the top ten take approximately 51%. The input for sequencing was PBMCs, mostly from graft donor cells, taken 60 days after TCRalphabeta/CD19-depleted stem cell transplant. The receptors were sampled from a patient between 2 and 9 years old who had a stem cell transplant for inherited bone marrow failure, so the T cells may come from the graft donor.

The chain uses TRBV7-9 and TRBJ2-7; the D gene is possibly TRBD1 (5 bases). V was clipped by 3 bases and J by 2 bases, with 11 bases between them. Germline values: CDR1 SEHNR, CDR2 FQNEAQ (reference sequence). CDR3 size: 14 residues. The CDR3 protein is CASSFSGKTYEQYF. The CDR3 DNA sequence: TGTGCCAGCAGCTTTTCAGGGAAAACCTACGAGCAGTACTTC. Using reference TRBV7-9 and TRBJ2-7 for the parts outside the CDR3, the full variable domain is DTGVSQNPRHKITKRGQNVTFRCDPISEHNRLYWYRQTLGQGPEFLTYFQNEAQLEKSRLLSDRFSAERPKGSFSTLEIQRTEQGDSAMYLCASSFSGKTYEQYFGPGTRLTVT.

This chain connects TRBV5-4 to TRBJ2-7; 7 bases align to TRBD1. The CDR3 spans 15 residues. Germline values: CDR1 SGHNT, CDR2 YYREEE (reference sequence). Losses at the gene ends were 0 bases for V and 4 bases for J; bases not matched to a gene: 7. This CDR3 reads CASSLVPGTEYEQYF. For the CDR3, the DNA is TGTGCCAGCAGCTTGGTTCCCGGGACAGAATACGAGCAGTACTTC.

This clonotype was found many times. CDR3 DNA sequence: TGTGCCAGCAGCTTATCTCAGGAATATACTGAGCAGTTCTTC. Amino acids: CASSLSQEYTEQFF. The chain carries TRBV7-8 and TRBJ2-1; D gene uncertain. V dropped 2 bases and J dropped 9 bases, with 14 bases sitting between them. CDR3 length equals 14 residues. In germline, CDR1 is SGHVS, CDR2 FQNEAQ. Full variable domain (remainder filled in from reference TRBV7-8 and TRBJ2-1): GAGVSQSPRYKVAKRGQDVALRCDPISGHVSLFWYQQALGQGPEFLTYFQNEAQLDKSGLPSDRFFAERPEGSVSTLKIQRTQQEDSAVYLCASSLSQEYTEQFFGPGTRLTVL.

This clonotype was recorded at least ten times. The CDR3 DNA sequence: TGTGCCAGCAGCAATCCCCTAGCGGGGTGGGACGGTACGCAGTATTTT. This translates into CASSNPLAGWDGTQYF. The gene calls are TRBV7-9 and TRBJ2-3; 9 bases are a match to TRBD2. V was pared by 5 bases and J by 8 bases, with 14 bases of the junction left unmatched. CDR1 SEHNR and CDR2 FQNEAQ come from the germline V gene (reference sequence). This CDR3 contains 16 residues.

This clonotype was seen repeatedly, ten times or more. The J gene is TRBJ2-3, the V gene TRBV4-1; D perhaps matches TRBD2 (6 bases). V was cut by 4 bases and J by 0 bases, with 11 bases left in between. Germline loops: CDR1 MGHRA, CDR2 YSYEKL. There are 15 residues in the CDR3. CDR3 sequence reads: CASSRGISSTDTQYF. DNA of the CDR3: TGCGCCAGCAGCCGCGGGATTTCTAGCACAGATACGCAGTATTTT.

This clonotype was detected many times. The rearrangement joins TRBV4-3 to TRBJ1-4; tentative D call: TRBD1 (5 bases). The CDR3 loop spans 15 amino acids. Germline lookup yields CDR1 LGHNA and CDR2 YSLEER. Between the trimmed V and J ends, which lost 0 bases and 7 bases, there was a span of 12 bases. The CDR3 DNA reads TGCGCCAGCAGCCAAGAATGGGCGGGGGGTGAAAAACTGTTTTTT. Protein: CASSQEWAGGEKLFF.

This clonotype was recorded at least ten times. The rearrangement uses TRBV7-9 and TRBJ2-1; TRBD1 is a possible D gene (6 bases). Looked up from germline, CDR1 is SEHNR and CDR2 is FQNEAQ (reference sequence). V was shortened by 5 bases and J by 8 bases, with 10 bases between the two germline ends. The CDR3 contains 12 residues. The CDR3, as DNA: TGTGCCAGCAGCCAACAGGGTTATGAGCAGTTCTTC. Protein sequence: CASSQQGYEQFF. Filled out from reference TRBV7-9 and TRBJ2-1, the complete variable domain reads DTGVSQNPRHKITKRGQNVTFRCDPISEHNRLYWYRQTLGQGPEFLTYFQNEAQLEKSRLLSDRFSAERPKGSFSTLEIQRTEQGDSAMYLCASSQQGYEQFFGPGTRLTVL.

There are many counts of this clonotype. The chain carries TRBV27 and TRBJ2-3; a possible D gene is TRBD2 (6 bases). Trimming took 3 bases from V and 0 from J, leaving 16 bases between them. CDR1 and CDR2 (germline): MNHEY, SMNVEV (reference sequence). The CDR3 runs 17 residues. DNA for the CDR3: TGTGCCAGCAGTTTTCTGGCGGGACTCCCTAGCACAGATACGCAGTATTTT. It specifies CASSFLAGLPSTDTQYF.

This clonotype was seen at least ten times. The chain has TRBV27 and TRBJ2-7; no clear D gene. The germline V gene encodes CDR1 MNHEY and CDR2 SMNVEV (reference sequence). Deletions cut 9 bases from V and 5 bases from J, with 17 bases between. The CDR3 loop spans 13 amino acids. The CDR3 DNA reads TGTGCCAGACCTCCTTTGTATATCGACGAGCAGTACTTC. It translates to CARPPLYIDEQYF.

This clonotype was picked up many times. The chain recombines TRBV11-3 with TRBJ2-1; D unresolved. The CDR3 spans 13 residues. Looked up from germline, CDR1 is SGHNT and CDR2 is YENEEA. V was trimmed by 1 base and J by 12 bases, leaving 13 bases between them. CDR3 sequence: CASSLGTGRPQFF. CDR3 bases: TGTGCCAGCAGCTTAGGAACGGGCCGCCCGCAGTTCTTC. The full variable domain, completed using reference TRBV11-3 and TRBJ2-1, is EAGVVQSPRYKIIEKKQPVAFWCNPISGHNTLYWYLQNLGQGPELLIRYENEEAVDDSQLPKDRFSAERLKGVDSTLKIQPAELGDSAVYLCASSLGTGRPQFFGPGTRLTVL.

Many counts were recorded for this clonotype. This chain links TRBV7-2 with TRBJ2-7; 9 bases line up with TRBD1. CDR3 length: 14 residues. Germline V gene lookup returns CDR1 SGHTA and CDR2 FQGNSA. Trimming took 5 bases from V and 2 from J; bases not matched to a gene: 4. This CDR3 is CASSPRQGAYEQYF. The CDR3 bases are TGTGCCAGCAGCCCCCGACAGGGGGCCTACGAGCAGTACTTC.

In its sample, this clonotype was seen many times. This chain connects TRBV27 to TRBJ2-5; unclear D gene. The CDR3 runs to 15 residues. Trimming removed 2 bases from V and 3 bases from J, with 13 bases in between. Per the germline V gene, CDR1 is MNHEY and CDR2 is SMNVEV (reference sequence). The CDR3 DNA is TGTGCCAGCAGTTTAAGCCCAAACTCGGAAGAGACCCAGTACTTC. It yields the protein CASSLSPNSEETQYF.

This clonotype was found many times. The chain joins TRBV7-9 to TRBJ2-7; D ambiguous. The CDR3 totals 14 residues. The germline CDR1 and CDR2 sequences are SEHNR and FQNEAQ (reference sequence). Between the trimmed V and J ends, which lost 1 base and 5 bases, there was a span of 12 bases. CDR3 region: CASSLVPRSHEQYF. Written as DNA, the CDR3 is TGTGCCAGCAGCTTAGTGCCTCGTTCCCACGAGCAGTACTTC. Full variable domain (missing parts from reference TRBV7-9 and TRBJ2-7): DTGVSQNPRHKITKRGQNVTFRCDPISEHNRLYWYRQTLGQGPEFLTYFQNEAQLEKSRLLSDRFSAERPKGSFSTLEIQRTEQGDSAMYLCASSLVPRSHEQYFGPGTRLTVT.

This clonotype showed up many times. V usage is TRBV11-2 and J usage is TRBJ2-1, with TRBD2 matching 9 bases. This CDR3 has 14 residues. V was clipped by 1 base and J by 9 bases; unmatched bases: 4. Germline CDR1 is SGHAT and CDR2 is FQNNGV. The CDR3 spells CASSLGVSGGEQFF. In DNA form, the CDR3 reads TGTGCCAGCAGCTTAGGTGTTAGCGGGGGTGAGCAGTTCTTC.

This clonotype was counted ten times or more. In DNA, the CDR3 is TGTGCCAGCTCACCCTTTCAGCAGGGGTCCGAGCAGTACTTC. Translation gives CASSPFQQGSEQYF. The chain recombines TRBV18 with TRBJ2-7, with a tentative D call TRBD1 (6 bases). Per germline, CDR1 KGHSH and CDR2 LQKENI. The CDR3 contains 14 residues. V lost 3 bases, J lost 6 bases, and 15 bases lay in between.

In this sample, this clonotype turned up many times. The CDR3 coding sequence is TGCGCCAGCACGCGGGACAGGGCAAATGAAAAACTGTTTTTT. Encoded protein: CASTRDRANEKLFF. The genes are TRBV4-1 and TRBJ1-4; TRBD1 matches at 9 bases. This CDR3 has 14 residues. Trimming took 7 bases from V and 5 from J; bases not matched to a gene: 5. Germline values: CDR1 MGHRA, CDR2 YSYEKL.

This clonotype was found many times. This chain joins TRBV6-5 and TRBJ1-5; D gene uncertain. The CDR3 totals 15 residues. Germline V gene lookup returns CDR1 MNHEY and CDR2 SVGAGI. V was cut by 0 bases and J by 6 bases, with 12 bases left in between. This CDR3 is CASSYSMSGGQPQHF. The CDR3 bases are TGTGCCAGCAGTTACTCGATGTCAGGTGGTCAGCCCCAGCATTTT.